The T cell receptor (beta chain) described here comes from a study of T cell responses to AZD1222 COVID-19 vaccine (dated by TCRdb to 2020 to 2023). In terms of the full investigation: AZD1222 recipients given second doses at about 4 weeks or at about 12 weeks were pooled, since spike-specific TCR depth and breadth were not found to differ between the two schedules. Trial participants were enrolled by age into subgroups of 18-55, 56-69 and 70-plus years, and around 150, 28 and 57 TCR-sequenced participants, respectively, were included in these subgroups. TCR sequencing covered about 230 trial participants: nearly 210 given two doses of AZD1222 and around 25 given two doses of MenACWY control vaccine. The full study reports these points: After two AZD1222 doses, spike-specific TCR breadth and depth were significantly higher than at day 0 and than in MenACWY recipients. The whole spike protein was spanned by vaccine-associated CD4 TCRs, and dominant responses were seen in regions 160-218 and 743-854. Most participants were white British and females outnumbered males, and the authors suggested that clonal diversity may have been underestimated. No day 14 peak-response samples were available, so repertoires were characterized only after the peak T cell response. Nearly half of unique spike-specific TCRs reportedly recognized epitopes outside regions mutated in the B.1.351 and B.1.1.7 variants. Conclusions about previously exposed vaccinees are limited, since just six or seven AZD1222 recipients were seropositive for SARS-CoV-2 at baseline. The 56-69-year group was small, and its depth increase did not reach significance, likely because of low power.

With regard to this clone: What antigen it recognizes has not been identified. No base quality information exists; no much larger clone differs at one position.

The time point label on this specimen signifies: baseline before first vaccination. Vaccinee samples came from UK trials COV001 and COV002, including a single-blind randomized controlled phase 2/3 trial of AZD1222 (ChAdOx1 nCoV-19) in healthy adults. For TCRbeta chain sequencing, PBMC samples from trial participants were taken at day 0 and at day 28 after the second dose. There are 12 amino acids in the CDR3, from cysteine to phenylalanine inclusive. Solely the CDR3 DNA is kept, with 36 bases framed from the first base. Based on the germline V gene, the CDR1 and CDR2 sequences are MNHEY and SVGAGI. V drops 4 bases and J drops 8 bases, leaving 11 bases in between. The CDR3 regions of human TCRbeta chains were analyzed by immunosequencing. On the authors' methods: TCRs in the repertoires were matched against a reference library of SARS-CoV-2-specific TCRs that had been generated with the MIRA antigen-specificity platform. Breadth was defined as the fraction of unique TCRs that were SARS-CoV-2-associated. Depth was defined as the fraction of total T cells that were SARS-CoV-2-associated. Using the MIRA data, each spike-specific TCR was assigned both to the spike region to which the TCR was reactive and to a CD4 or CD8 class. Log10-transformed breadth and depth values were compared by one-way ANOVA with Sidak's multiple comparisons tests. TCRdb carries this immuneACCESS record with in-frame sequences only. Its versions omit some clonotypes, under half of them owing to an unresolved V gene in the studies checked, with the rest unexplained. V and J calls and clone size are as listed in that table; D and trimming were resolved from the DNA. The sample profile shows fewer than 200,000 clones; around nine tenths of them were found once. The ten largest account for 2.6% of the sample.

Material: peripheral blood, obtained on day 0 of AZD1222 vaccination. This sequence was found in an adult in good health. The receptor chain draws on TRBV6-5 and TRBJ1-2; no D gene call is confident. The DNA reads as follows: TGTGCCAGCAGTTTAGGGATGGGGGGCTACACCTTC. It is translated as CASSLGMGGYTF.